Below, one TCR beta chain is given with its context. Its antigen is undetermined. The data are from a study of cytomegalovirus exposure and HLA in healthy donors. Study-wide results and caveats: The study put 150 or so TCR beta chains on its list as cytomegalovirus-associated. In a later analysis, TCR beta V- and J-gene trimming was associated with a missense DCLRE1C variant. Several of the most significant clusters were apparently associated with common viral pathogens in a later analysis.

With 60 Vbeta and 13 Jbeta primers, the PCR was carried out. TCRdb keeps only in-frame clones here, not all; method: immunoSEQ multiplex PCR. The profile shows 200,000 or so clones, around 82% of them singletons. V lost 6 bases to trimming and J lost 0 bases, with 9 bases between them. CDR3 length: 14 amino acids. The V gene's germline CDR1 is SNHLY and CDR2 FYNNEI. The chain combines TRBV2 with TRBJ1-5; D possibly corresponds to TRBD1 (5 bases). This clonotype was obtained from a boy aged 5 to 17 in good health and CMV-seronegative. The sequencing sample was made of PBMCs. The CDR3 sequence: CASRQGYSNQPQHF. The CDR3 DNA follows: TGTGCCAGCAGGCAGGGTTATAGCAATCAGCCCCAGCATTTT.